Listed here are 22 T cell receptor beta chains from one sample, sequenced in a study of blood T cell repertoires in COVID-19. Libraries were prepared by immunoSEQ multiplex PCR; TCRdb keeps only in-frame clonotypes and omits some of them. The sample includes over 25,000 clones, about 92% of them seen just once. The sample taken for sequencing was peripheral blood. The source of these receptors is a man over 45 with active COVID-19.

The J gene is TRBJ1-1, the V gene TRBV4-2; TRBD1 matches 9 bases. J was trimmed by 5 bases and V by 3 bases; bases with no gene match: 4. The CDR3 extends over 14 amino acids. Germline V gene data show CDR1 as LGHNA and CDR2 as YNFKEQ. The CDR3 DNA reads TGTGCCAGCAGCCAGACAGGGGGGAGTACTGAAGCTTTCTTT. As protein: CASSQTGGSTEAFF.

This rearrangement joins TRBV29-1 to TRBJ1-2; 8 bases line up with TRBD1. V dropped 2 bases and J dropped 7; count of bases not matched to a gene: 6. Germline assignment: CDR1 SQVTM and CDR2 ANQGSEA. This CDR3 contains 13 residues. CDR3 protein: CSVERQGASGYTF. CDR3 DNA: TGCAGCGTTGAAAGGCAGGGGGCAAGTGGCTACACCTTC.

The V call is TRBV6-6, the J call TRBJ1-3; D is undetermined. Trimming shortened V by 6 bases and J by 0 bases, and 6 bases separated the two germline ends. Germline lookup yields CDR1 MNHNY and CDR2 SVGAGI (reference sequence). The CDR3 loop spans 13 amino acids. The CDR3 coding sequence is TGTGCCAGCAGCCTTTCCTCTGGAAACACCATATATTTT. It translates to CASSLSSGNTIYF.

This clone was detected a few times. The CDR3 DNA reads TGTGCCAGCAGTTTTCGGGACAAATTGGGGCTGTTTTTT. It codes for CASSFRDKLGLFF. This chain connects TRBV6-6 to TRBJ2-2, with a tentative D call TRBD1 (6 bases). CDR3 length: 13 residues. The V end lost 4 bases, the J end lost 13 bases, and 16 bases lay between the germline ends. CDR1 is MNHNY and CDR2 is SVGAGI in the germline V gene (reference sequence).

The DNA for the CDR3 is TGTGCCAGCAGCGAACAGGTACACAATGAGCAGTTCTTC. This gives the protein CASSEQVHNEQFF. The J gene is TRBJ2-1, the V gene TRBV9, with D maybe TRBD1 (5 bases). The V and J ends lost 3 bases and 5 bases respectively, with 9 bases between them. The CDR3 loop spans 13 amino acids. Germline CDR1 is SGDLS and CDR2 is YYNGEE.

CDR3 sequence: CASRKGLAGESDTQYF. Written as DNA, the CDR3 is TGTGCCAGCAGGAAGGGACTAGCGGGAGAATCAGATACGCAGTATTTT. This chain links TRBV11-2 with TRBJ2-3; 14 nucleotides match TRBD2. This CDR3 is built from 16 residues. Germline lookup yields CDR1 SGHAT and CDR2 FQNNGV. Trimming at V came to 6 bases and at J to 4 bases, leaving 6 bases not matched to a gene.

The chain employs TRBV20-1 and TRBJ2-1, with D hard to call. Between the trimmed V and J ends, which lost 2 bases and 6 bases, there was a span of 5 bases. The CDR3 is 11 residues long. Germline CDR1 reads DFQATT; CDR2 reads SNEGSKA (reference sequence). CDR3 coding DNA: TGCAGTGCTAGAATACTCAATGAGCAGTTCTTC. This translates into CSARILNEQFF.

The chain carries TRBV5-4 and TRBJ1-2, with D possibly matching TRBD1 (6 bases). The germline V and J ends were trimmed by 3 bases and 4 bases, with 16 bases remaining between them. CDR3 size: 15 residues. Looked up from germline, CDR1 is SGHNT and CDR2 is YYREEE (reference sequence). For the CDR3, the DNA is TGTGCCAGCAGCTGGGGGCGGGGGCGCGGCTATGGCTACACCTTC. It translates to CASSWGRGRGYGYTF.

This chain links TRBV3-1 (or the pseudogene TRBV3-2) with TRBJ2-7; 7 bases agree with TRBD2. Looked up from germline, CDR1 is LGHDT and CDR2 is YNNKEL (reference sequence). This CDR3 region has 14 residues. The V and J ends lost 3 bases and 3 bases, in that order; junction bases with no gene match: 5. The CDR3 DNA follows: TGTGCCAGCAGCCATGGGGGGACTAACTACGAGCAGTACTTC. It yields the protein CASSHGGTNYEQYF.

The gene calls are TRBV4-1 and TRBJ1-1; D not resolved. The V and J ends lost 4 bases and 0 bases respectively, with 6 bases between them. CDR3 length: 13 residues. Germline CDR1 is MGHRA and CDR2 is YSYEKL. The CDR3 coding sequence is TGCGCCAGCAGCCCGACACTGAACACTGAAGCTTTCTTT. Residues: CASSPTLNTEAFF.

This clone was seen just once. The rearrangement joins TRBV5-1 to TRBJ2-1; 11 bases fit TRBD2. J gave up 5 bases and V 4 bases, and 11 bases lay outside the gene matches. This CDR3 is 17 amino acids long. CDR1 SGHRS and CDR2 YFSETQ come from the germline V gene. The CDR3 DNA is TGCGCCAGCAGCCGGATCCCCACTAGCGGGAGCGACAATGAGCAGTTCTTC. It is translated as CASSRIPTSGSDNEQFF.

The chain recombines TRBV12-3 or TRBV12-4 with TRBJ1-2; tentative D call: TRBD1 (6 bases). The V end lost 5 bases, the J end lost 6 bases, and 13 bases lay between the germline ends. This CDR3 has 13 residues. This CDR3 reads CASSVRGEDGYTF. The CDR3 nucleotides read TGTGCCAGCAGTGTCAGGGGAGAGGATGGCTACACCTTC.

This clone was recorded only once. V is TRBV27 and J is TRBJ1-1, with a weak D call TRBD1 (5 bases). The CDR3 extends over 15 amino acids. Germline CDR1 and CDR2: MNHEY and SMNVEV (reference sequence). Trimming left V 2 bases short and J 4 bases short, with 14 bases between. The CDR3 protein is CASSLSPGSTTEAFF. In nucleotides, the CDR3 is TGTGCCAGCAGTTTAAGTCCAGGGTCGACCACTGAAGCTTTCTTT.

The chain is built from TRBV5-5 and TRBJ1-3, with D possibly TRBD1 on 5 matching bases. Germline V gives CDR1 SGHKS, CDR2 YYEKEE (reference sequence). The CDR3 is 14 residues long. Trimming removed 1 base from V and 6 bases from J, with 11 bases in between. CDR3 nucleotide sequence: TGTGCCAGCAGCTTGAAGGGGTTGGAAAACACCATATATTTT. This encodes CASSLKGLENTIYF.

This clone was counted a few times. The chain is built from TRBV2 and TRBJ2-1, with TRBD2 matching over 9 bases. CDR1 SNHLY and CDR2 FYNNEI come from the germline V gene. This CDR3 contains 17 residues. Germline trimming cut 3 bases from V and 8 bases from J; bases unmatched to any gene: 14. CDR3 coding DNA: TGTGCCAGCAGTGACCCCGGGGCGGGAGGGGTAAGGGATGAGCAGTTCTTC. Translated: CASSDPGAGGVRDEQFF.

The rearrangement uses TRBV20-1 and TRBJ2-3; 8 nucleotides agree with TRBD2. Unmatched junction bases numbered 5, after V lost 3 bases and J lost 0 bases. Germline V gives CDR1 DFQATT, CDR2 SNEGSKA (reference sequence). The length of the CDR3 is 15 residues. This CDR3 is CSASGSSGSTDTQYF. The CDR3 DNA reads TGCAGTGCTAGTGGCTCTAGCGGGAGCACAGATACGCAGTATTTT.

This clone was found once. The chain employs TRBV3-1 (or the pseudogene TRBV3-2) and TRBJ1-2, with 7 bases lining up with TRBD1. Trimming at V came to 1 base and at J to 4 bases, leaving 6 bases not matched to a gene. Germline loops: CDR1 LGHDT, CDR2 YNNKEL (reference sequence). This CDR3 is built from 15 residues. The CDR3 region has the DNA TGTGCCAGCAGCCAAGGGGACAGAGCCTCCTATGGCTACACCTTC. Translating it yields CASSQGDRASYGYTF.

This clone has just one count. This rearrangement joins TRBV7-8 to TRBJ2-7; 12 nucleotides line up with TRBD1. The germline V gene encodes CDR1 SGHVS and CDR2 FQNEAQ. Trimming cost V 4 bases and J 0 bases; bases outside gene matches: 13. The CDR3 is 19 residues long. CDR3 DNA sequence: TGTGCCAGCAGCTCACAGGGACAGGGGGCTTTAATTAGCTCCTACGAGCAGTACTTC. This translates into CASSSQGQGALISSYEQYF.

This sequence joins TRBV10-3 and TRBJ2-1; 10 nucleotides line up with TRBD2. Per the germline V gene, CDR1 is ENHRY and CDR2 is SYGVKD. The CDR3 runs 16 residues. Trimming at V came to 7 bases and at J to 0 bases, leaving 6 bases not matched to a gene. The CDR3 spells CAITTRTSGSYNEQFF. Here the CDR3 DNA reads TGTGCCATCACTACCCGGACTAGCGGCTCCTACAATGAGCAGTTCTTC.

The gene calls are TRBV20-1 and TRBJ2-3; 10 bases align to TRBD2. CDR1 is DFQATT and CDR2 is SNEGSKA in the germline V gene (reference sequence). Trimming cost V 3 bases and J 2 bases; bases outside gene matches: 8. The CDR3 covers 16 residues. The DNA of the CDR3 is TGCAGTGCTAGTGGGTTAGCGGGGGGACTCACAGATACGCAGTATTTT. Translating it yields CSASGLAGGLTDTQYF.

The rearrangement links TRBV11-2 to TRBJ1-2; tentative D call: TRBD1 (5 bases). Trimming stripped 2 bases from V and 2 bases from J, with 6 bases between. This CDR3 is 13 amino acids long. CDR1 and CDR2 (germline): SGHAT, FQNNGV. CDR3 nucleotides: TGTGCCAGCAGCTTACAGGGAAACTATGGCTACACCTTC. It specifies CASSLQGNYGYTF.

This chain uses TRBV3-1 (or the pseudogene TRBV3-2) with TRBJ1-4; 10 bases are a match to TRBD1. V lost 0 bases to trimming and J lost 6 bases; unmatched junction nucleotides: 1. Germline V gene data show CDR1 as LGHDT and CDR2 as YNNKEL (reference sequence). The CDR3 is 15 residues long. The CDR3 region has the DNA TGTGCCAGCAGCCAAGAGGGACAGGGGTATGAAAAACTGTTTTTT. The encoded protein is CASSQEGQGYEKLFF.